This TCR beta chain stems from a study of CD8+CD57+ T cells in acquired aplastic anemia. Looking at the study overall: Sorted CD4+ and CD8+ cells gave an average of approximately 3.4 ug of DNA. Study observations and caveats: No significant difference in CD8+ Simpson's diversity was found between patients and controls.

Per germline, CDR1 LNHDA and CDR2 SQIVND (reference sequence). The length of the CDR3 is 13 residues. Trimming stripped 5 bases from V and 5 bases from J, with 11 bases between. Profiles of TCR beta VDJ and CDR3 were generated from a genomic DNA template. MiXCR was run by TCRdb on the reads, yielding one entry per CDR3 protein. The sample shows approximately 95,000 distinct CDR3 sequences, roughly two thirds of them seen only once. Details on this clonotype: Its target is unknown.

Whoever was chosen for sequencing had shown CD8+CD57+ cell expansion by flow cytometry. This clonotype was sampled from a human donor with aplastic anemia. The sequenced material came from sorted CD4+, CD8+, or CD8+CD57+ T cells (not recorded which) from PBMCs. The chain employs TRBV19 and TRBJ2-3, with D unresolved. This CDR3 is CASSLGPRDTQYF. The CDR3 region has the DNA TGTGCCAGTAGTTTGGGTCCGAGAGATACGCAGTATTTT. The entire variable domain, with the rest obtained from reference TRBV19 and TRBJ2-3, is as follows: DGGITQSPKYLFRKEGQNVTLSCEQNLNHDAMYWYRQDPGQGLRLIYYSQIVNDFQKGDIAEGYSVSREKKESFPLTVTSAQKNPTAFYLCASSLGPRDTQYFGPGTRLTVL.